This T cell receptor (beta chain) appears in the sequencing data of a study of blood T cell repertoires in COVID-19. Across the whole study: Whether acute or convalescent, the COVID-19 samples came from the United States, Italy and Spain.

This clone was detected only once. Clones were sequenced by immunoSEQ multiplex PCR, and TCRdb holds only the in-frame ones, with some missing. The data show around 270,000 clones, with 88% seen just once and about 4% held by the top ten. The sample comprised peripheral blood. This receptor was taken from a man in his 60s who had recovered from COVID-19.

The CDR3 DNA reads TGTGCCAGCACGCCAGGCTCCTACAATGAGCAGTTCTTC. It specifies CASTPGSYNEQFF. The V call is TRBV11-3, the J call TRBJ2-1; D is undetermined. The CDR3 is 13 amino acids. Germline CDR1 is SGHNT and CDR2 is YENEEA. Trimming took off 7 bases at V and 0 bases at J, with 7 bases between the two ends. The full variable domain, in which reference TRBV11-3 and TRBJ2-1 provide the parts outside the CDR3, is EAGVVQSPRYKIIEKKQPVAFWCNPISGHNTLYWYLQNLGQGPELLIRYENEEAVDDSQLPKDRFSAERLKGVDSTLKIQPAELGDSAVYLCASTPGSYNEQFFGPGTRLTVL.